These 21 T cell receptor beta chains were sequenced from one sample in a study of blood T cell repertoires in COVID-19 (dated by TCRdb to the early 2020s). The protocol used for the library was the immunoSEQ multiplex PCR assay. The table comes from immuneACCESS by way of TCRdb, which keeps in-frame sequences with V and J called. Part of the clones is missing from these tables; in studies checked, under half for an unresolved V gene and the rest for unknown reasons. This sample lists about 250,000 clones; about 80% were detected once. The biggest ten clones account for roughly 3.1% of the sample. The sample taken for sequencing was PBMCs or T cells enriched from blood (not recorded which). The source is a man aged 45-65 years who had recovered from COVID-19.

The chain has TRBV5-1 and TRBJ1-3; a weak D match, TRBD1 (6 bases). Trimming took 0 bases from V and 2 from J, leaving 15 bases between them. The CDR3 extends over 17 amino acids. Germline CDR1 and CDR2: SGHRS and YFSETQ. Here the CDR3 DNA reads TGCGCCAGCAGCTTGGCCGGTGGCAGGGGTCCTGGAAACACCATATATTTT. It codes for CASSLAGGRGPGNTIYF.

The sample holds a few counts of this clone. V is TRBV28 and J is TRBJ2-7; TRBD1 matches at 7 bases. CDR1 and CDR2 (germline): MDHEN, SYDVKM. The CDR3 is 12 amino acids. V was clipped by 6 bases and J by 6 bases; unmatched bases: 5. CDR3 loop: CASSRQGSEQYF. The CDR3 DNA follows: TGTGCCAGCAGCCGACAGGGCTCCGAGCAGTACTTC.

The gene calls are TRBV2 and TRBJ2-2; 10 bases are a match to TRBD2. From germline, CDR1 is SNHLY and CDR2 FYNNEI. This CDR3 contains 15 residues. After removal of 6 bases from V and 1 base from J, the junction contained 2 bases not matched to a gene. CDR3 nucleotide sequence: TGTGCCAGCAGCACTAGCGGGGAGAACACCGGGGAGCTGTTTTTT. It is translated as CASSTSGENTGELFF.

The chain joins TRBV6-1 to TRBJ2-4; a weak D match, TRBD2 (5 bases). The germline CDR1 and CDR2 sequences are MNHNS and SASEGT. The CDR3 is 14 residues long. Trimming took off 2 bases at V and 9 bases at J, with 14 bases between the two ends. The CDR3 nucleotides are TGTGCCAGCAGTGAACTGCCGGGAATCGGCATTCAGTACTTC. It is translated as CASSELPGIGIQYF.

The J gene is TRBJ1-1, the V gene TRBV28; D possibly corresponds to TRBD1 (5 bases). Germline CDR1 and CDR2: MDHEN and SYDVKM. The CDR3 contains 12 residues. The V and J ends lost 10 bases and 1 base respectively, with 10 bases between them. The CDR3 DNA follows: TGTGCCATCACTGACAGGAACACTGAAGCTTTCTTT. Translation gives CAITDRNTEAFF. The full variable domain, rest sourced from reference TRBV28 and TRBJ1-1, is DVKVTQSSRYLVKRTGEKVFLECVQDMDHENMFWYRQDPGLGLRLIYFSYDVKMKEKGDIPEGYSVSREKKERFSLILESASTNQTSMYLCAITDRNTEAFFGQGTRLTVV.

The chain links TRBV27 to TRBJ1-4; D unclear. The CDR3 contains 16 residues. The V end lost 6 bases, the J end lost 0 bases, and 14 bases lay between the germline ends. Per germline, CDR1 MNHEY and CDR2 SMNVEV (reference sequence). As DNA, the CDR3 is TGTGCCAGCAGACGGAATCAGGTTACAACTAATGAAAAACTGTTTTTT. Its protein product is CASRRNQVTTNEKLFF.

The V and J genes are TRBV21-1 and TRBJ2-5; the table gives TRBD1 as D, unverified against the DNA. TRBV21-1 is flagged as a pseudogene. The CDR3 is 16 amino acids. The CDR3 DNA reads TGTGCCAGCAGCAAAGGGGGAGACAGGGTAAGAGAGACCCAGTACTTC. Protein sequence: CASSKGGDRVRETQYF.

The V gene is TRBV6-5, the J gene TRBJ2-5, with TRBD1 identical over 9 bases. CDR1 and CDR2 (germline): MNHEY, SVGAGI. The CDR3 is made up of 13 amino acids. V dropped 6 bases and J dropped 4; count of bases not matched to a gene: 3. The CDR3 region has the DNA TGTGCCAGCAGCCCGACAGGGGGAGAGACCCAGTACTTC. Translated: CASSPTGGETQYF.

The chain has TRBV18 and TRBJ2-3; 7 bases fit TRBD2. The CDR3 runs to 17 residues. Trimming removed 3 bases from V and 0 bases from J; junction bases left unmatched: 9. Germline CDR1 is KGHSH and CDR2 is LQKENI. CDR3 in DNA: TGTGCCAGCTCACCGCGGCGGGAGCTCTATAGCACAGATACGCAGTATTTT. Its protein is CASSPRRELYSTDTQYF.

The chain carries TRBV7-6 and TRBJ1-6; D remains ambiguous. There are 11 residues in the CDR3. Germline V lookup: CDR1 SGHVS, CDR2 FNYEAQ. Trimming left V 5 bases short and J 16 bases short, with 12 bases between. As DNA, the CDR3 is TGTGCCAGCAGCAAGGAGGAAGGGCTCCACTTT. This gives the protein CASSKEEGLHF.

The rearrangement uses TRBV9 and TRBJ2-1; 8 nucleotides match TRBD2. The V and J ends lost 0 bases and 5 bases, in that order; junction bases with no gene match: 4. CDR1 and CDR2 (germline): SGDLS, YYNGEE. CDR3 length: 15 amino acids. CDR3 coding DNA: TGTGCCAGCAGCGTAGTGGCGGGGGGAAACAATGAGCAGTTCTTC. Translated, it gives CASSVVAGGNNEQFF.

This rearrangement joins TRBV7-9 to TRBJ1-4; no definite D call. Germline V gene data show CDR1 as SEHNR and CDR2 as FQNEAQ (reference sequence). Trimming took 1 base from V and 7 from J, leaving 16 bases between them. The CDR3 is made up of 16 amino acids. The CDR3: CASSLEAGLVGEKLFF. In DNA form, the CDR3 reads TGTGCCAGCAGCTTAGAGGCGGGTCTAGTGGGTGAAAAACTGTTTTTT.

This clone was seen a handful of times. The chain's CDR3 is CASSVGTGQYNEKLFF. CDR3 nucleotides: TGTGCCAGCAGCGTAGGGACAGGGCAATATAATGAAAAACTGTTTTTT. V usage is TRBV9 and J usage is TRBJ1-4, with 8 bases lining up with TRBD1. Germline V gene lookup returns CDR1 SGDLS and CDR2 YYNGEE. With 0 bases clipped from V and 4 bases from J, the junction kept 5 bases outside the gene matches. CDR3 length: 16 residues.

The chain links TRBV19 to TRBJ2-1; 9 bases match TRBD2. Germline V gene lookup returns CDR1 LNHDA and CDR2 SQIVND (reference sequence). The CDR3 consists of 15 residues. With V trimmed by 0 bases and J by 6 bases, 3 bases remained unmatched. This chain's CDR3 is CASSIDGGRGNEQFF. Written as DNA, the CDR3 is TGTGCCAGTAGTATAGATGGCGGGAGGGGCAATGAGCAGTTCTTC.

The J gene is TRBJ2-2, the V gene TRBV19; 9 bases map to TRBD1. The CDR3 runs 16 residues. Trimming removed 5 bases from V and 5 bases from J; junction bases left unmatched: 9. Germline lookup yields CDR1 LNHDA and CDR2 SQIVND (reference sequence). This chain's CDR3 is CASSPRQGVGTGELFF. The CDR3 DNA sequence: TGTGCCAGTAGTCCCCGACAGGGGGTGGGTACCGGGGAGCTGTTTTTT.

CDR3 DNA sequence: TGTGCCAGCAGCCCTCGTCAGGAATATGGAAACACCATATATTTT. Translation: CASSPRQEYGNTIYF. This chain uses TRBV6-6 with TRBJ1-3, with D unresolved. V was trimmed by 6 bases and J by 3 bases, leaving 15 bases between them. Germline CDR1 MNHNY, CDR2 SVGAGI (reference sequence). CDR3 length: 15 amino acids.

V usage is TRBV19 and J usage is TRBJ2-1; D is perhaps TRBD2 (7 bases). The germline CDR1 and CDR2 sequences are LNHDA and SQIVND (reference sequence). This CDR3 has 19 residues. V was clipped by 4 bases and J by 7 bases, with 29 bases between them. The CDR3 protein is CASSSPWGRESPRRNEQFF. The DNA for the CDR3 is TGTGCCAGTAGTAGTCCCTGGGGGCGGGAGTCCCCACGGAGGAATGAGCAGTTCTTC.

The rearrangement joins TRBV7-9 to TRBJ2-3; 8 bases match TRBD1. Germline values: CDR1 SEHNR, CDR2 FQNEAQ (reference sequence). The J segment lost 6 bases and the V segment lost 4 bases, leaving 6 bases of the junction unmatched. The CDR3 has 14 amino acids. The CDR3 region is CASSSRGLLDTQYF. CDR3 in DNA: TGTGCCAGCAGCTCCAGGGGGCTCTTGGATACGCAGTATTTT.

The gene calls are TRBV29-1 and TRBJ2-1; D may be TRBD2 (5 bases). V lost 8 bases to trimming and J lost 9 bases, with 17 bases between them. This CDR3 region has 12 residues. The germline V gene has CDR1 SQVTM and CDR2 ANQGSEA. The CDR3 bases are TGCAGCCTAGGAGGTGGTAGCAGTGAGCAGTTCTTC. This gives the protein CSLGGGSSEQFF.

The V gene is TRBV19, the J gene TRBJ2-1, with D perhaps matching TRBD2 (6 bases). Per the germline V gene, CDR1 is LNHDA and CDR2 is SQIVND (reference sequence). The V end lost 6 bases, the J end lost 8 bases, and 8 bases lay between the germline ends. CDR3 size: 11 residues. DNA of the CDR3: TGTGCCAGTAGCACGGGAGATGAGCAGTTCTTC. Its protein product is CASSTGDEQFF. Complete variable domain (other parts from reference TRBV19 and TRBJ2-1): DGGITQSPKYLFRKEGQNVTLSCEQNLNHDAMYWYRQDPGQGLRLIYYSQIVNDFQKGDIAEGYSVSREKKESFPLTVTSAQKNPTAFYLCASSTGDEQFFGPGTRLTVL.

This clone was picked up a small number of times. The chain employs TRBV2 and TRBJ1-5, with 11 bases that match TRBD1. Trimming removed 4 bases from V and 5 bases from J; junction bases left unmatched: 16. The V gene's germline CDR1 is SNHLY and CDR2 FYNNEI. This CDR3 is 19 amino acids long. CDR3 DNA sequence: TGTGCCAGCAGTGGACGGAACTCCGGACAGGGGGCAGTTGATCAGCCCCAGCATTTT. Protein: CASSGRNSGQGAVDQPQHF.